The clone carrying this T cell receptor beta chain was observed a few times. The antigen is not known. Clones were read by immunoSEQ multiplex PCR, and TCRdb kept only the in-frame ones, dropping some. This sample yields several thousand clones, of which approximately 79% are seen a single time; 3.6% belongs to the top ten. The sample belongs to a study of chemoradiotherapy in HPV16-positive cancers. Study-wide findings and caveats: During treatment, candidate HPV-specific clones and E7-related motifs expanded in tumor.

Samples were taken several times over chemoradiotherapy. CDR3 length: 14 residues. In germline, CDR1 is SGHNT, CDR2 YYREEE (reference sequence). The V gene lost 0 bases and the J gene lost 2 bases, with 6 bases spanning the gap. The V call is TRBV5-4, the J call TRBJ1-3, with D uncertain. The specimen was collected from a patient who underwent chemoradiotherapy. The receptor was isolated from a human donor with HPV-associated anogenital cancer. The CDR3 sequence: CASSLVGPGNTIYF. The CDR3 nucleotides are TGTGCCAGCAGCTTGGTCGGGCCTGGAAACACCATATATTTT.